The clone carrying this T cell receptor beta chain was seen ten or more times. Whoever was chosen for sequencing had shown CD8+CD57+ cell expansion by flow cytometry. The data were obtained in a study of CD8+CD57+ T cells in acquired aplastic anemia. The template used for profiling TCR beta VDJ and CDR3 was genomic DNA. TCRdb reprocessed the reads with MiXCR, giving one entry per CDR3 protein. Among about 240,000 distinct CDR3 sequences listed, more than 40% were seen once. The CDR3 is made up of 13 amino acids. Trimming left V 4 bases short and J 6 bases short, with 13 bases between. From germline, CDR1 is SQVTM and CDR2 ANQGSEA.

The receptor was isolated from a human donor with aplastic anemia. The sequenced sample was sorted CD4+, CD8+, or CD8+CD57+ T cells (not recorded which) from PBMCs. V is TRBV29-1 and J is TRBJ1-5; D unresolved. CDR3 in amino acids: CSVGYGEGQPQHF. Written as DNA, the CDR3 is TGCAGCGTTGGGTACGGGGAGGGTCAGCCCCAGCATTTT.